Following are 4 T cell receptor beta chains from one sample sequenced in a study of blood T cell repertoires in COVID-19. The repertoire was sequenced with immunoSEQ multiplex PCR; TCRdb's copy has only in-frame clones and lacks some. In the table there are 150,000 or so clones, about nine tenths of which are singletons. Sequencing was carried out using peripheral blood. These receptors were obtained from a woman aged 45-59 years with acute or convalescent COVID-19.

The CDR3 here is CAIRGTGGSGNTIYF. CDR3 DNA: TGTGCCATCAGGGGGACAGGAGGCTCTGGAAACACCATATATTTT. V and J are TRBV10-3 and TRBJ1-3; 8 bases match TRBD1. The V segment lost 6 bases and the J segment 0 bases; nucleotides outside the gene matches: 4. This CDR3 has 15 residues. Germline values: CDR1 ENHRY, CDR2 SYGVKD.

This sequence joins TRBV2 and TRBJ1-6, with unresolved D. Germline V lookup: CDR1 SNHLY, CDR2 FYNNEI. There are 16 residues in the CDR3. Between the trimmed V and J ends, which lost 2 bases and 7 bases, there was a span of 15 bases. Here the CDR3 reads CASSEMRTDGNSPLHF. The CDR3 coding sequence is TGTGCCAGCAGTGAAATGAGAACAGATGGGAATTCACCCCTCCACTTT.

The chain combines TRBV6-6 with TRBJ1-1; weak D call: TRBD1 (5 bases). The length of the CDR3 is 14 residues. CDR1 MNHNY and CDR2 SVGAGI come from the germline V gene (reference sequence). V was clipped by 5 bases and J by 4 bases, with 14 bases between them. In nucleotides, the CDR3 is TGTGCCAGCAGTCCCGCGCAAGGGGTCACTGAAGCTTTCTTT. This sequence encodes CASSPAQGVTEAFF.

The chain links TRBV5-1 to TRBJ2-1; possible D gene TRBD1, 7 bases. From germline, CDR1 is SGHRS and CDR2 YFSETQ. V was clipped by 4 bases and J by 5 bases, with 13 bases between them. The CDR3 is 14 residues long. Here the CDR3 DNA reads TGCGCCAGCAGCCCAGGGGGGCTGGACAATGAGCAGTTCTTC. The encoded protein is CASSPGGLDNEQFF.